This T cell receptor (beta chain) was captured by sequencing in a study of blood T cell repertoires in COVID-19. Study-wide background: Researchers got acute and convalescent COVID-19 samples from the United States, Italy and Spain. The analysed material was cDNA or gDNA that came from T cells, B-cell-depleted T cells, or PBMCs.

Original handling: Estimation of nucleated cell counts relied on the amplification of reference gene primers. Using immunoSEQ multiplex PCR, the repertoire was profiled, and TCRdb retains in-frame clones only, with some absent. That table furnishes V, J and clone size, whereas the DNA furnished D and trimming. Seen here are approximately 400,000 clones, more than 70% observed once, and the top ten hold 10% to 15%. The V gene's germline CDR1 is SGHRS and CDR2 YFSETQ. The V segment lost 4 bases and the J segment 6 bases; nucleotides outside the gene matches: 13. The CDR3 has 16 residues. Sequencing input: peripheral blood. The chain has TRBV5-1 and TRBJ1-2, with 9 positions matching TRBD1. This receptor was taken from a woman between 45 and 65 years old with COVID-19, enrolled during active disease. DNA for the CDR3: TGCGCCAGCAGCCCCTCCCGGGACAGGGTAAGGGATGGCTACACCTTC. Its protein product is CASSPSRDRVRDGYTF.